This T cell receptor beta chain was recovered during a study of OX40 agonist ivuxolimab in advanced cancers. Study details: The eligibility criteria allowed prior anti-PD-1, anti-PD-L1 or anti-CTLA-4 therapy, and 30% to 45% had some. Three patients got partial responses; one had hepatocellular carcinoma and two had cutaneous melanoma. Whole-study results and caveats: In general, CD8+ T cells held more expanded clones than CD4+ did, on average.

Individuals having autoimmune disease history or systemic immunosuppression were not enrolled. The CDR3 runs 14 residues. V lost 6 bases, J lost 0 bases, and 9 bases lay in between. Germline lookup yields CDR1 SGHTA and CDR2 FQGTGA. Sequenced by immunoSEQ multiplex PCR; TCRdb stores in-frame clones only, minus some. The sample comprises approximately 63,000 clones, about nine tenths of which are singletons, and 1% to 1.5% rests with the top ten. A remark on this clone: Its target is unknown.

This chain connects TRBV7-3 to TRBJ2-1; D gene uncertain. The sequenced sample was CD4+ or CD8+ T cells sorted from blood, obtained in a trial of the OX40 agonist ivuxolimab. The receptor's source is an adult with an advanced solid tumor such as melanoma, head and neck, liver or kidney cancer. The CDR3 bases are TGTGCCAGCAGTGACGGAAACTCCTACAATGAGCAGTTCTTC. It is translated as CASSDGNSYNEQFF.